The T cell receptor beta chain described here comes from a study of shared clonotypes between healthy human individuals. Points from the study as a whole: Despite large depth, rarefaction showed incomplete sorted-subset sequencing. Larger richness was generally estimated for naive than memory subsets.

Sequenced by immunoSEQ multiplex PCR; TCRdb stores in-frame clones only, minus some. Here the sample spans more than 2,000,000 clones, just over 90% being singletons. All of the donors resided in Nashville, Tennessee, and each was a Caucasian adult. As for this clone: The antigen is undetermined.

Trimming stripped 3 bases from V and 3 bases from J, with 8 bases between. Germline V gene data show CDR1 as KGHSH and CDR2 as LQKENI. This CDR3 region has 14 residues. The TCR comes from a young man in good health. Sequencing was carried out using naive CD4+ T cells sorted from blood. Specified subset: CD45RA+ positively selected. The chain is built from TRBV18 and TRBJ1-4; D call uncertain. CDR3 residues: CASSPGWANEKLFF. CDR3 nucleotides: TGTGCCAGCTCACCCGGTTGGGCTAATGAAAAACTGTTTTTT.